Below are 18 T cell receptor beta chains sequenced from a single sample in a study of metastatic and nonmetastatic thyroid tumors. Patients underwent thyroid surgery, and none had received any treatment before it. TCRdb re-called the PCR reads via MiXCR. The sample holds roughly 40,000 clones, roughly 15% seen once. The sample was blood. These receptors all come from a female donor with papillary thyroid cancer or a benign thyroid nodule (not recorded which). Some clones in this sample may be carry-over from other donors' samples.

The sample holds many counts of this clone. J is TRBJ1-1 and V is TRBV30; 7 bases fit TRBD1. The germline gives CDR1 GTSNPN, CDR2 SVGIG (reference sequence). The CDR3 runs to 13 residues. V was clipped by 2 bases and J by 1 base; unmatched bases: 1. In DNA form, the CDR3 reads TGTGCCTGGAGTAGACAGGGGAACACTGAAGCTTTCTTT. Encoded protein: CAWSRQGNTEAFF.

This chain joins TRBV11-1 and TRBJ2-1, with 12 bases matching TRBD1. The CDR3 spans 16 residues. Germline CDR1 and CDR2: SGHAT and FQDESV (reference sequence). The V gene end was trimmed by 2 bases and the J gene end by 7 bases; junction bases not matched to a gene: 6. As DNA, the CDR3 is TGTGCCAGCAGCTTATGGACGGGACAGGGGGCAAATGAGCAGTTCTTC. It codes for CASSLWTGQGANEQFF.

This clone was recorded many times. The V call is TRBV7-6, the J call TRBJ1-2; D gene ambiguous. Trimming took off 2 bases at V and 0 bases at J, with 4 bases between the two ends. This CDR3 region has 13 residues. CDR1 is SGHVS, CDR2 FNYEAQ, per germline. CDR3 residues: CASSLRSNYGYTF. In DNA form, the CDR3 reads TGTGCCAGCAGCTTACGTTCTAACTATGGCTACACCTTC.

Of note for this clone: This may stem from a read error, because a much larger clone lies one nucleotide away. The chain recombines TRBV28 with TRBJ2-2; 14 positions match TRBD2. The CDR3 consists of 16 residues. Germline V gene sequence: CDR1 MDHEN, CDR2 SYDVKM. V gave up 4 bases and J gave up 9 bases; unmatched junction bases: 7. The CDR3 loop reads CASSSGLAGGTRELFF. For the CDR3, the DNA is TGTGCCAGCAGTTCCGGACTAGCGGGGGGTACCAGGGAGCTGTTTTTT.

Remarks on this clone: The final CDR3 position lacks the conserved phenylalanine or tryptophan, pointing to a likely read error. The chain joins TRBV11-2 to TRBJ2-7; D remains ambiguous. This CDR3 is 13 amino acids long. The germline V gene has CDR1 SGHAT and CDR2 FQNNGV. CDR3 bases: TGTGCCAGCAGCTTAGATCTGGGGTACGATCAGTACATC. This codes for CASSLDLGYDQYI.

This chain joins TRBV7-3 and TRBJ2-6; no reliable D call. V gave up 6 bases and J gave up 1 base, with 4 bases separating them. Per germline, CDR1 SGHTA and CDR2 FQGTGA. CDR3 length: 13 amino acids. The DNA of the CDR3 is TGTGCCAGCAGGGCATCTGGGGCCAACGTCCTGACTTTC. Translation gives CASRASGANVLTF.

This sequence joins TRBV5-4 and TRBJ2-4, with TRBD1 as a possible D gene (5 bases). V was cut by 2 bases and J by 0 bases, with 6 bases left in between. The CDR3 runs 14 residues. Germline CDR1 is SGHNT and CDR2 is YYREEE (reference sequence). The CDR3 protein is CASSFREAKNIQYF. The DNA of the CDR3 is TGTGCCAGCAGCTTCAGGGAAGCCAAAAACATTCAGTACTTC.

The sample holds many counts of this clone. The chain has TRBV7-6 and TRBJ2-2, with D unresolved. Trimming left V 1 base short and J 4 bases short, with 10 bases between. CDR3 length equals 15 residues. The germline CDR1 and CDR2 sequences are SGHVS and FNYEAQ. CDR3 protein: CASSLVPSGTGELFF. For the CDR3, the DNA is TGTGCCAGCAGCTTAGTTCCGAGTGGCACCGGGGAGCTGTTTTTT.

A note on this clone: The final CDR3 position lacks the conserved phenylalanine or tryptophan, pointing to a likely read error. V is TRBV27 and J is TRBJ2-2; D is undetermined. Germline V gives CDR1 MNHEY, CDR2 SMNVEV (reference sequence). CDR3 size: 14 residues. CDR3 sequence (DNA): TGTGCAAGCTACGGCAGGAAAAGCACCGGGGAGCTGTTTTGT. Amino acid sequence: CASYGRKSTGELFC.

As to this clone: As the CDR3 is not closed by the conserved phenylalanine or tryptophan, this likely results from a read error. This chain joins TRBV6-1 and TRBJ1-2; no clear D gene. The V gene's germline CDR1 is MNHNS and CDR2 SASEGT. V was shortened by 8 bases and J by 1 base, with 14 bases between the two germline ends. The CDR3 is 14 residues long. The CDR3 DNA follows: TGTGCCAGCGGCCCGACGGGAGTTAACTATGGCTACACCTAC. Its protein product is CASGPTGVNYGYTY.

Only a few counts were recorded for this clone. A clone one base away is much larger, so this may be a read error. The genes are TRBV5-1 and TRBJ2-5; TRBD2 is a possible D gene (7 bases). The CDR3 runs to 13 residues. Germline V lookup: CDR1 SGHRS, CDR2 YFSETQ. V shed 7 bases and J shed 4 bases, with 14 bases lying between them. CDR3 nucleotide sequence: TGCGCCAGCCATGAGGGGGGGCGAGAGACCCAGTACTTC. Translation: CASHEGGRETQYF. The complete variable domain, with remaining parts taken from reference TRBV5-1 and TRBJ2-5, reads KAGVTQTPRYLIKTRGQQVTLSCSPISGHRSVSWYQQTPGQGLQFLFEYFSETQRNKGNFPGRFSGRQFSNSRSEMNVSTLELGDSALYLCASHEGGRETQYFGPGTRLLVL.

The chain has TRBV6-1 and TRBJ2-7, with a tentative D call TRBD2 (5 bases). Between the trimmed V and J ends, which lost 5 bases and 2 bases, there was a span of 13 bases. Germline values: CDR1 MNHNS, CDR2 SASEGT. This CDR3 has 14 residues. The CDR3 is CASSRDVLTYEQYF. Written as DNA, the CDR3 is TGTGCCAGCAGTCGGGATGTATTAACCTACGAGCAGTACTTC.

The sample holds many counts of this clone. This sequence joins TRBV11-2 and TRBJ2-2; 14 bases align to TRBD2. Germline CDR1 and CDR2: SGHAT and FQNNGV. The CDR3 loop spans 16 amino acids. The ends lost 5 bases at V and 6 bases at J; junction bases unmatched: 5. CDR3 DNA sequence: TGTGCCAGCAGCGAAAGACTAGCGGGAGGGCCCGGGGAGCTGTTTTTT. Translated: CASSERLAGGPGELFF.

This clone came up many times. The sample has other DNA sequences that encode this CDR3 too. The chain is built from TRBV6-1 and TRBJ1-1, with D unresolved. V was trimmed by 4 bases and J by 2 bases, leaving 17 bases between them. This CDR3 region has 16 residues. Germline CDR1 MNHNS, CDR2 SASEGT. The CDR3 DNA reads as TGTGCCAGCAGTGGACCAAACCGGGAGGCAAACACTGAAGCTTTCTTT. Residues: CASSGPNREANTEAFF.

This clone has a count of ten or more. The chain recombines TRBV5-6 with TRBJ2-3; 10 nucleotides align to TRBD2. The CDR3 is made up of 13 amino acids. Trimming removed 4 bases from V and 4 bases from J; junction bases left unmatched: 0. Germline V gene data show CDR1 as SGHDT and CDR2 as YYEEEE. The CDR3 bases are TGTGCCAGCAGCCTAGCGGGAGCAGATACGCAGTATTTT. Amino acids: CASSLAGADTQYF.

The chain uses TRBV20-1 and TRBJ1-5; D perhaps matches TRBD1 (5 bases). V dropped 6 bases and J dropped 6 bases, with 18 bases sitting between them. Germline-derived CDR1 and CDR2 are DFQATT and SNEGSKA (reference sequence). This CDR3 contains 14 residues. CDR3 amino acids: CSARTKGNSQPQHF. The CDR3, as DNA: TGCAGTGCCAGGACTAAGGGGAACTCTCAGCCCCAGCATTTT.

This clone was seen at least ten times. This chain links TRBV13 with TRBJ2-7; TRBD1 agrees at 7 bases. J was trimmed by 4 bases and V by 1 base; bases with no gene match: 10. This CDR3 region has 16 residues. CDR1 is PRHDT, CDR2 FYEKMQ, per germline (reference sequence). The CDR3 nucleotides are TGTGCCAGCAGCTTAGACCCACAGGGGCGTGGGTACGAGCAGTACTTC. Translation: CASSLDPQGRGYEQYF.

This clone was seen at least ten times. A read error may explain this, as a much larger clone is one base away. The chain employs TRBV10-3 and TRBJ2-2, with 9 bases identical to TRBD2. Looked up from germline, CDR1 is ENHRY and CDR2 is SYGVKD. The CDR3 is made up of 16 amino acids. V shed 6 bases, J shed 0 bases, and the junction held 5 bases outside the gene matches. The CDR3 DNA follows: TGTGCCATCAGACGAGCGGGAGGACCGAACACCGGGGAGCTGTTTTTT. Its translation is CAIRRAGGPNTGELFF.